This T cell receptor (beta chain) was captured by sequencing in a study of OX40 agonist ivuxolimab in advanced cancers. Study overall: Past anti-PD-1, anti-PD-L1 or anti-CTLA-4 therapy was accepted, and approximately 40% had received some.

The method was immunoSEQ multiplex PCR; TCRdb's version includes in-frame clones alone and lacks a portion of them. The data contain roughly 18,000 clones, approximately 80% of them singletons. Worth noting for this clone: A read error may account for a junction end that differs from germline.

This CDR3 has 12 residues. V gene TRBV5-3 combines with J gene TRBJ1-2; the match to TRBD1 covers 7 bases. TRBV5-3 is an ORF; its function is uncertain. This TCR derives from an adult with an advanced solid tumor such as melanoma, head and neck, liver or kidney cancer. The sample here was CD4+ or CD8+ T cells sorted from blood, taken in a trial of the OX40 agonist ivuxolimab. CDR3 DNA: TGTGCCAGATTAAGGCCCCCCTGGGACAGCCAATTC. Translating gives CARLRPPWDSQF.